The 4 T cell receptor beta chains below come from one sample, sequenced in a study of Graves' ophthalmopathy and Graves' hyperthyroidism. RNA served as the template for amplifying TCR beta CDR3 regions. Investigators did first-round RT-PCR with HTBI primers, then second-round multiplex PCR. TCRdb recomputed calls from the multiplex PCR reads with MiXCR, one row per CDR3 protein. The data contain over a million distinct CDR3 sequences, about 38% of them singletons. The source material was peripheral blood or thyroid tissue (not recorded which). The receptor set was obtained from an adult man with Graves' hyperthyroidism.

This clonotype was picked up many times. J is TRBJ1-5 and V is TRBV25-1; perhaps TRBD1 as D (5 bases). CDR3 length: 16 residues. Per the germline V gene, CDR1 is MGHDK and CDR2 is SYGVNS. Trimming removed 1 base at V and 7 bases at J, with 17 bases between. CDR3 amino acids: CASSEWGDSSLQPQHF. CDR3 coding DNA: TGTGCCAGCAGTGAATGGGGCGACTCCTCACTCCAGCCCCAGCATTTT.

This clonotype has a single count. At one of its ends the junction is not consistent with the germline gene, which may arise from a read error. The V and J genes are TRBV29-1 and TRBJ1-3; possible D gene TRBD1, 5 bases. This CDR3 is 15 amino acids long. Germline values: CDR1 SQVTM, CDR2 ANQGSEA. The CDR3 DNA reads TGCAGCCCTGGGATCGGGGGTAGTTCTGGAAACACCATGTATTTT. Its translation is CSPGIGGSSGNTMYF.

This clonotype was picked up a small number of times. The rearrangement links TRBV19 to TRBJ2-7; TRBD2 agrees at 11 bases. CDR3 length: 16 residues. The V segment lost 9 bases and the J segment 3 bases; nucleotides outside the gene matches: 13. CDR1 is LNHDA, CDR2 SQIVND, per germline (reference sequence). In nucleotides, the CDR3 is TGTGCCAGCAGCCAAGCAGTTAGCGGGAGGGACTACGAGCAGTACTTC. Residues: CASSQAVSGRDYEQYF.

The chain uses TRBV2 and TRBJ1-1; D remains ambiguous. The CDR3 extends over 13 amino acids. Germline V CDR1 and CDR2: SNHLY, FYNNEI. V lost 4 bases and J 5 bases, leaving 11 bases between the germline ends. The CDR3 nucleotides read TGTGCCAGCAGTGGAGTGACAAGTACTGAAGCTTTCTTT. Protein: CASSGVTSTEAFF.